The following is a T cell receptor (beta chain) sequence with its context. Original handling: Cell counts per sample came from amplifying reference gene primers. This table comes from immunoSEQ multiplex PCR, and its TCRdb copy is limited to in-frame clones, with some not included. For V, J and clone size, that table is used; D and trimming come from the DNA. The data contain under 250,000 clones, around 82% of them singletons. The data were taken from a study of blood T cell repertoires in COVID-19. The CDR3 totals 15 residues. Germline CDR1 reads LGHDT; CDR2 reads YNNKEL (reference sequence). Germline trimming cut 1 base from V and 4 bases from J; bases unmatched to any gene: 2.

Sequencing was done on a sample of PBMCs or T cells enriched from blood (not recorded which). The sequence was obtained from a woman aged 40 to 55 who had been exposed to COVID-19. J is TRBJ2-2 and V is TRBV3-1 (or the pseudogene TRBV3-2); 8 nucleotides match TRBD2. This CDR3 reads CASSQVAGSTGELFF. In DNA form, the CDR3 reads TGTGCCAGCAGCCAAGTAGCGGGGAGCACCGGGGAGCTGTTTTTT.